The clone carrying this T cell receptor beta chain was observed a single time. In the authors' methods: The assay estimated nucleated cells by amplifying reference gene primers. Generated by immunoSEQ multiplex PCR, the TCRdb table keeps only in-frame clones and is missing some. V and J calls and clone size are those listed in that table; D and trimming were worked out from the DNA. The profile shows hundreds of thousands of clones, 84% of them singletons. The sample belongs to a study of blood T cell repertoires in COVID-19. Whole-study context: Both acute and convalescent COVID-19 samples were obtained from the United States, Italy and Spain. PBMCs, B-cell-depleted T cells, or T cells were the source of the cDNA or gDNA that made up the material.

The sample consisted of peripheral blood. This sequence was found in a young man with active or convalescent COVID-19.

CDR3 sequence reads: CSVREGPSGGQETQYF. CDR3 bases: TGCAGCGTTAGGGAGGGGCCTAGCGGGGGGCAAGAGACCCAGTACTTC. V and J are TRBV29-1 and TRBJ2-5; 11 positions agree with TRBD2. The CDR3 sequence is 16 residues long. Germline V gene data show CDR1 as SQVTM and CDR2 as ANQGSEA. V shed 5 bases, J shed 2 bases, and the junction held 10 bases outside the gene matches.